Listed here are 26 T cell receptor beta chains from one sample, sequenced in a study of blood T cell repertoires in COVID-19. Here immunoSEQ multiplex PCR was the method, and the copy in TCRdb shows in-frame clones only, minus some. The sample yields 350,000 to 450,000 clones, more than 75% seen once. Sequencing used PBMCs or T cells enriched from blood (not recorded which). The receptors shown here come from a man aged 40-55 years in a cohort exposed to, infected with or recovered from COVID-19 (not recorded which).

The CDR3 DNA sequence: TGCCAAGAAGGGGGACTAGGGGGAAAAGAGACCCAGTACTTC. It yields the protein CQEGGLGGKETQYF. The chain uses TRBV21-1 and TRBJ2-5; TRBD2 reflects the table's D call only, with no check against the DNA. TRBV21-1 is a known pseudogene. The CDR3 runs to 14 residues.

The chain is built from TRBV3-1 (or the pseudogene TRBV3-2) and TRBJ2-7; no definite D call. V dropped 4 bases and J dropped 4 bases, with 5 bases sitting between them. This CDR3 contains 11 residues. CDR1 and CDR2 (germline): LGHDT, YNNKEL (reference sequence). CDR3 loop: CASSRAYEQYF. In DNA, the CDR3 is TGTGCCAGCAGCCGAGCTTACGAGCAGTACTTC.

This chain uses TRBV7-8 with TRBJ1-6; 10 bases are a match to TRBD1. This CDR3 is 15 amino acids long. Germline V gives CDR1 SGHVS, CDR2 FQNEAQ. Losses at the gene ends were 5 bases for V and 6 bases for J; bases not matched to a gene: 4. This chain's CDR3 is CASSPRTGGNSPLHF. In DNA, the CDR3 is TGTGCCAGCAGCCCTCGGACAGGGGGTAATTCACCCCTCCACTTT.

This chain links TRBV19 with TRBJ1-1; TRBD1 matches at 9 bases. CDR1 and CDR2 (germline): LNHDA, SQIVND (reference sequence). The CDR3 contains 14 residues. With V trimmed by 2 bases and J by 6 bases, 4 bases remained unmatched. The CDR3 is CASSITGQGAEAFF. CDR3 coding DNA: TGTGCCAGTAGTATAACGGGACAGGGAGCTGAAGCTTTCTTT.

The chain employs TRBV28 and TRBJ2-7, with D tentatively TRBD2 (6 bases). The V end was cut by 0 bases, the J end by 3 bases, with 12 bases between. Looked up from germline, CDR1 is MDHEN and CDR2 is SYDVKM. The CDR3 sequence is 15 residues long. This CDR3 reads CASSLWASAFYEQYF. CDR3 DNA: TGTGCCAGCAGTTTATGGGCTAGCGCATTCTACGAGCAGTACTTC.

The V and J genes are TRBV5-1 and TRBJ2-1; no firm D call. The V and J ends lost 2 bases and 8 bases respectively, with 5 bases between them. CDR1 is SGHRS, CDR2 YFSETQ, per germline. The CDR3 consists of 11 residues. The CDR3 nucleotides are TGCGCCAGCAGCTTAGCGTATGAGCAGTTCTTC. It is translated as CASSLAYEQFF.

V and J are TRBV5-1 and TRBJ1-2, with a tentative D call TRBD1 (5 bases). Trimming stripped 5 bases from V and 6 bases from J, with 11 bases between. The germline V gene has CDR1 SGHRS and CDR2 YFSETQ. The CDR3 spans 12 residues. The CDR3 protein is CASRGVYHGYTF. The CDR3 nucleotides are TGCGCCAGCAGAGGGGTGTACCATGGCTACACCTTC.

J is TRBJ1-5 and V is TRBV25-1; D gene uncertain. V lost 6 bases to trimming and J lost 0 bases, with 9 bases between them. Germline CDR1 is MGHDK and CDR2 is SYGVNS. The CDR3 totals 14 residues. The CDR3 sequence: CASRSRDSNQPQHF. The CDR3 coding sequence is TGTGCCAGCAGGTCTCGGGATAGCAATCAGCCCCAGCATTTT.

The genes are TRBV27 and TRBJ1-1; the match to TRBD1 covers 8 bases. Germline loops: CDR1 MNHEY, CDR2 SMNVEV (reference sequence). Trimming cost V 4 bases and J 4 bases; bases outside gene matches: 5. The CDR3 length is 14 residues. The CDR3 sequence: CASSSGQGGTEAFF. For the CDR3, the DNA is TGTGCCAGCAGTTCCGGACAGGGAGGCACTGAAGCTTTCTTT.

This clone was picked up one time. The rearrangement joins TRBV18 to TRBJ1-1, with 7 bases aligning to TRBD1. CDR3 length: 15 residues. V shed 3 bases, J shed 1 base, and the junction held 5 bases outside the gene matches. CDR1 is KGHSH and CDR2 is LQKENI in the germline V gene. CDR3: CASSPRQGKNTEAFF. The DNA of the CDR3 is TGTGCCAGCTCACCCCGACAGGGAAAGAACACTGAAGCTTTCTTT.

The genes are TRBV25-1 and TRBJ2-1, with 8 positions matching TRBD1. The germline V gene has CDR1 MGHDK and CDR2 SYGVNS. Germline trimming cut 5 bases from V and 3 bases from J; bases unmatched to any gene: 9. There are 16 residues in the CDR3. CDR3 region: CASSSLGTGVYNEQFF. CDR3 DNA sequence: TGTGCCAGCAGTTCGCTGGGGACAGGAGTCTACAATGAGCAGTTCTTC.

The chain links TRBV6-1 to TRBJ2-5; 8 nucleotides agree with TRBD2. The junction had 15 bases not matched to a gene; V was cut back by 1 base and J by 5 bases. The CDR3 loop spans 18 amino acids. CDR1 MNHNS and CDR2 SASEGT come from the germline V gene. CDR3 in DNA: TGTGCCAGCAGTGAAGGTGGGGTTTGGGGAGCGGGAGATGAGACCCAGTACTTC. Protein product: CASSEGGVWGAGDETQYF.

The gene calls are TRBV30 and TRBJ1-5; possible D gene TRBD1, 6 bases. V lost 3 bases to trimming and J lost 0 bases, with 21 bases between them. Germline CDR1 GTSNPN, CDR2 SVGIG (reference sequence). CDR3 length equals 18 residues. CDR3 DNA: TGTGCCTGGAGCGGGGGGCGCCTCGCCCAATATAGCAATCAGCCCCAGCATTTT. Translated, it gives CAWSGGRLAQYSNQPQHF.

The chain couples TRBV18 to TRBJ1-1, with D uncertain. The CDR3 length is 13 residues. Per the germline V gene, CDR1 is KGHSH and CDR2 is LQKENI. V lost 4 bases, J lost 0 bases, and 6 bases lay in between. This chain's CDR3 is CASSRDLNTEAFF. For the CDR3, the DNA is TGTGCCAGCTCACGAGATTTGAACACTGAAGCTTTCTTT.

The V call is TRBV18, the J call TRBJ2-3, with 11 bases matching TRBD2. The CDR3 sequence is 15 residues long. V was clipped by 4 bases and J by 6 bases; unmatched bases: 6. Germline V gene lookup returns CDR1 KGHSH and CDR2 LQKENI. CDR3 bases: TGTGCCAGCTCACTTACTAGCGGGAGTTGGGATACGCAGTATTTT. Residues: CASSLTSGSWDTQYF.

This clone has a single count. The V gene is TRBV2, the J gene TRBJ1-2; D is uncertain. V was trimmed by 7 bases and J by 0 bases, leaving 9 bases between them. Germline CDR1 and CDR2: SNHLY and FYNNEI. The CDR3 sequence is 13 residues long. The CDR3 DNA reads TGTGCCAGCATGGTCGCAGCTAACTATGGCTACACCTTC. As protein: CASMVAANYGYTF.

This chain links TRBV28 with TRBJ2-5; unclear D gene. V lost 6 bases and J 2 bases, leaving 10 bases between the germline ends. Germline-derived CDR1 and CDR2 are MDHEN and SYDVKM. The CDR3 extends over 13 amino acids. CDR3 region: CASSPARQETQYF. The CDR3 bases are TGTGCCAGCAGCCCAGCGAGGCAAGAGACCCAGTACTTC.

The chain couples TRBV7-9 to TRBJ2-2, with D uncertain. Germline lookup yields CDR1 SEHNR and CDR2 FQNEAQ (reference sequence). The CDR3 sequence is 12 residues long. V was shortened by 5 bases and J by 7 bases, with 8 bases between the two germline ends. DNA of the CDR3: TGTGCCAGCAGCAAAATTAGCGGGGAGCTGTTTTTT. It is translated as CASSKISGELFF. Filled out from reference TRBV7-9 and TRBJ2-2, the complete variable domain reads DTGVSQNPRHKITKRGQNVTFRCDPISEHNRLYWYRQTLGQGPEFLTYFQNEAQLEKSRLLSDRFSAERPKGSFSTLEIQRTEQGDSAMYLCASSKISGELFFGEGSRLTVL.

The chain has TRBV7-2 and TRBJ2-3; 8 bases map to TRBD2. CDR3 length: 15 residues. V lost 2 bases and J lost 6; bases outside the gene matches: 7. Germline CDR1 reads SGHTA; CDR2 reads FQGNSA. The CDR3 DNA is TGTGCCAGCAGCTTACCGGGAGGGCCGGGGGATACGCAGTATTTT. Protein: CASSLPGGPGDTQYF.

The rearrangement joins TRBV7-9 to TRBJ2-3, with a tentative D call TRBD2 (6 bases). The CDR3 runs to 15 residues. Trimming removed 5 bases from V and 0 bases from J, with 12 bases in between. Germline CDR1 and CDR2: SEHNR and FQNEAQ (reference sequence). This CDR3 reads CASSVGLTSTDTQYF. In DNA, the CDR3 is TGTGCCAGCAGCGTGGGACTTACTAGCACAGATACGCAGTATTTT. The full variable domain, in which reference TRBV7-9 and TRBJ2-3 provide the parts outside the CDR3, is DTGVSQNPRHKITKRGQNVTFRCDPISEHNRLYWYRQTLGQGPEFLTYFQNEAQLEKSRLLSDRFSAERPKGSFSTLEIQRTEQGDSAMYLCASSVGLTSTDTQYFGPGTRLTVL.

The chain is built from TRBV30 and TRBJ2-3; the match to TRBD2 covers 13 bases. Germline values: CDR1 GTSNPN, CDR2 SVGIG (reference sequence). CDR3 length: 16 amino acids. Trimming removed 8 bases from V and 2 bases from J; junction bases left unmatched: 10. Here the CDR3 DNA reads TGTGCCGGAAAAGACACTAGCGGGAGGGCCACAGATACGCAGTATTTT. Translation gives CAGKDTSGRATDTQYF.

V usage is TRBV27 and J usage is TRBJ1-6; tentative D call: TRBD1 (5 bases). There are 18 residues in the CDR3. Per the germline V gene, CDR1 is MNHEY and CDR2 is SMNVEV (reference sequence). Deletions cut 0 bases from V and 0 bases from J, with 12 bases between. Here the CDR3 reads CASSLSGGRSSYNSPLHF. The CDR3 region has the DNA TGTGCCAGCAGTTTATCGGGGGGAAGGAGCTCCTATAATTCACCCCTCCACTTT.

This CDR3 reads CAWSVGSASGISTQYF. CDR3 DNA sequence: TGTGCCTGGAGTGTAGGTTCGGCTAGCGGGATTTCCACCCAGTACTTC. The chain joins TRBV30 to TRBJ2-5; TRBD2 agrees at 9 bases. CDR3 length: 16 amino acids. V shed 0 bases and J 8 bases; nucleotides not matched to a gene: 13. Germline lookup yields CDR1 GTSNPN and CDR2 SVGIG (reference sequence).

This chain uses TRBV6-5 with TRBJ2-7, with D uncertain. V was pared by 0 bases and J by 6 bases, with 12 bases between. The CDR3 covers 14 residues. CDR1 MNHEY and CDR2 SVGAGI come from the germline V gene. CDR3 in DNA: TGTGCCAGCAGTTACTCGATTTCTGAGGTCGAGCAGTACTTC. It is translated as CASSYSISEVEQYF.

The chain has TRBV6-6 and TRBJ2-7; no clear D. V lost 7 bases and J 2 bases, leaving 12 bases between the germline ends. Germline loops: CDR1 MNHNY, CDR2 SVGAGI (reference sequence). This CDR3 is 13 amino acids long. CDR3: CASTREPTYEQYF. CDR3 DNA: TGTGCCAGCACCCGCGAACCTACCTACGAGCAGTACTTC.

The CDR3 DNA follows: TGTGCCAGCAGTTTAAGCCTCCGGGAGCTACCAGATACGCAGTATTTT. It translates to CASSLSLRELPDTQYF. The V gene is TRBV27, the J gene TRBJ2-3; D possibly corresponds to TRBD2 (6 bases). The V gene lost 2 bases and the J gene lost 4 bases, with 16 bases spanning the gap. The CDR3 is made up of 16 amino acids. The germline CDR1 and CDR2 sequences are MNHEY and SMNVEV (reference sequence).